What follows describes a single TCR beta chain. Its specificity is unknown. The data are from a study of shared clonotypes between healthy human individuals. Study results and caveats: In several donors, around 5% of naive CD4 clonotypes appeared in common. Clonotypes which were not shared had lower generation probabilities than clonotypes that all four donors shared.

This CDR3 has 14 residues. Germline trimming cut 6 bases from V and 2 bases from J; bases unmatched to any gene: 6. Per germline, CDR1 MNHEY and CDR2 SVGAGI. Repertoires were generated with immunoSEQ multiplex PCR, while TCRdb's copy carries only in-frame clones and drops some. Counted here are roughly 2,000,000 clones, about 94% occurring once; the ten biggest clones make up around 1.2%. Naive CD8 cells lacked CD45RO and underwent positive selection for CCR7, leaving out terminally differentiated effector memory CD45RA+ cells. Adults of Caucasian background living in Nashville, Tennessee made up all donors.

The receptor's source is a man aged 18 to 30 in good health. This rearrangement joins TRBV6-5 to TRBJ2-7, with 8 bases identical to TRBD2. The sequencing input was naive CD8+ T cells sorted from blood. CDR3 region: CASSPSGLAYEQYF. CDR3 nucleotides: TGTGCCAGCAGCCCTTCGGGACTAGCCTACGAGCAGTACTTC.